Following are 19 T cell receptor beta chains from one sample sequenced in a study of OX40 agonist ivuxolimab in advanced cancers. Generated by immunoSEQ multiplex PCR, the TCRdb table keeps only in-frame clones and is missing some. The sample lists 95,000 to 150,000 clones; approximately 92% were seen once. The sample consisted of CD4+ or CD8+ T cells sorted from blood, taken in a trial of the OX40 agonist ivuxolimab. Every receptor here comes from an adult with an advanced solid tumor such as melanoma, head and neck, liver or kidney cancer.

This chain links TRBV28 with TRBJ2-7; D may correspond to TRBD1 or TRBD2 (6 bases each). Trimming cost V 5 bases and J 1 base, with 18 bases left between them. This CDR3 comprises 16 residues. From germline, CDR1 is MDHEN and CDR2 SYDVKM. CDR3 sequence reads: CASSGPAGGHSYEQYF. CDR3 in DNA: TGTGCCAGCAGTGGGCCCGCCGGGGGCCATTCCTACGAGCAGTACTTC. The full variable domain, rest sourced from reference TRBV28 and TRBJ2-7, is DVKVTQSSRYLVKRTGEKVFLECVQDMDHENMFWYRQDPGLGLRLIYFSYDVKMKEKGDIPEGYSVSREKKERFSLILESASTNQTSMYLCASSGPAGGHSYEQYFGPGTRLTVT.

CDR3 sequence reads: CASSPTGRNYGYTF. Written as DNA, the CDR3 is TGTGCCAGCTCACCCACAGGGAGGAACTATGGCTACACCTTC. This chain links TRBV18 with TRBJ1-2; perhaps TRBD1 as D (6 bases). V shed 3 bases and J shed 2 bases, with 10 bases lying between them. The length of the CDR3 is 14 residues. Looked up from germline, CDR1 is KGHSH and CDR2 is LQKENI.

The rearrangement joins TRBV5-1 to TRBJ2-7; 8 nucleotides align to TRBD2. Germline V gene lookup returns CDR1 SGHRS and CDR2 YFSETQ. This CDR3 has 13 amino acids. V was clipped by 4 bases and J by 3 bases; unmatched bases: 3. The CDR3 bases are TGCGCCAGCAGCGCCGGGAGGGGCTACGAGCAGTACTTC. It yields the protein CASSAGRGYEQYF.

This rearrangement joins TRBV7-2 to TRBJ2-5; D call uncertain. Trimming left V 4 bases short and J 5 bases short, with 8 bases between. The CDR3 spans 12 residues. Germline CDR1 and CDR2: SGHTA and FQGNSA. The DNA for the CDR3 is TGTGCCAGCAGCTGGGTCGGGGAGACCCAGTACTTC. Its protein is CASSWVGETQYF.

This chain uses TRBV10-3 with TRBJ2-3, with unresolved D. Germline lookup yields CDR1 ENHRY and CDR2 SYGVKD. This CDR3 has 12 residues. Trimming removed 0 bases from V and 7 bases from J, with 5 bases in between. The CDR3 sequence is CAISESENTQYF. For the CDR3, the DNA is TGTGCCATCAGTGAGTCAGAGAATACGCAGTATTTT.

Here the CDR3 DNA reads TGTGCCAGCAGCCAACCCGGGACAGGGGACGGGAAGAATGGCTACACCTTC. Protein product: CASSQPGTGDGKNGYTF. The chain couples TRBV4-2 to TRBJ1-2, with 10 bases lining up with TRBD1. CDR1 LGHNA and CDR2 YNFKEQ come from the germline V gene. V trimming: 2 bases; J trimming: 6 bases; junction bases outside the gene matches: 12. CDR3 length: 17 amino acids.

This rearrangement joins TRBV7-2 to TRBJ2-7; a weak D match, TRBD2 (6 bases). CDR1 is SGHTA and CDR2 is FQGNSA in the germline V gene. Trimming stripped 4 bases from V and 1 base from J, with 17 bases between. The CDR3 length is 16 residues. For the CDR3, the DNA is TGTGCCAGCAGCTCCCCCGGGACTCCAACTTCCTACGAGCAGTACTTC. Amino acids: CASSSPGTPTSYEQYF. Using reference TRBV7-2 and TRBJ2-7 for the parts outside the CDR3, the full variable domain is GAGVSQSPSNKVTEKGKDVELRCDPISGHTALYWYRQSLGQGLEFLIYFQGNSAPDKSGLPSDRFSAERTGGSVSTLTIQRTQQEDSAVYLCASSSPGTPTSYEQYFGPGTRLTVT.

The chain links TRBV5-1 to TRBJ2-1; 8 nucleotides line up with TRBD1. Trimming took 4 bases from V and 4 from J; bases not matched to a gene: 7. CDR3 size: 15 residues. The germline gives CDR1 SGHRS, CDR2 YFSETQ. CDR3 residues: CASSHRDRRYNEQFF. In DNA, the CDR3 is TGCGCCAGCAGCCACCGGGACAGGAGGTACAATGAGCAGTTCTTC.

This sequence joins TRBV12-1 and TRBJ1-1; TRBD1 reflects the table's D call only, with no check against the DNA. TRBV12-1 represents a pseudogene. The CDR3 has 15 amino acids. CDR3 loop: CASSVTLSGNTEAFF. The CDR3 nucleotides are TGTGCCAGCAGCGTCACCCTTTCAGGGAACACTGAAGCTTTCTTT.

The CDR3 sequence: CASSMGGAEETQYF. The CDR3 DNA reads as TGTGCCAGTAGTATGGGGGGGGCCGAGGAGACCCAGTACTTC. V usage is TRBV19 and J usage is TRBJ2-5; tentative D call: TRBD2 (7 bases). The ends were cut back, 3 bases at V and 5 bases at J, with 13 bases in the middle. The CDR3 spans 14 residues. CDR1 and CDR2 from the germline V gene are LNHDA and SQIVND (reference sequence).

This clone appeared once. The chain couples TRBV19 to TRBJ2-2; D is unclear. From germline, CDR1 is LNHDA and CDR2 SQIVND (reference sequence). Between the trimmed V and J ends, which lost 5 bases and 3 bases, there was a span of 7 bases. The CDR3 is 13 amino acids. CDR3 nucleotide sequence: TGTGCCAGTAGTTTTATGGACACCGGGGAGCTGTTTTTT. Amino acid sequence: CASSFMDTGELFF.

The V gene is TRBV19, the J gene TRBJ1-4, with a weak D call TRBD1 (5 bases). CDR3 size: 15 residues. Per germline, CDR1 LNHDA and CDR2 SQIVND (reference sequence). Trimming removed 5 bases at V and 4 bases at J, with 14 bases between. CDR3: CASSSQGRLNEKLFF. DNA for the CDR3: TGTGCCAGTAGTTCCCAGGGACGTCTTAATGAAAAACTGTTTTTT.

This chain links TRBV5-5 with TRBJ1-3, with no clear D. The germline V gene encodes CDR1 SGHKS and CDR2 YYEKEE (reference sequence). V lost 5 bases and J lost 0, with 12 bases in between. CDR3 length: 15 amino acids. CDR3 sequence (DNA): TGTGCCAGCAGTCCTGTGGATATCTCTGGAAACACCATATATTTT. It yields the protein CASSPVDISGNTIYF.

In this sample, this clone turned up once. The V gene is TRBV6-5, the J gene TRBJ1-1; D is ambiguous. Germline V gives CDR1 MNHEY, CDR2 SVGAGI. The CDR3 extends over 13 amino acids. Trimming cost V 5 bases and J 2 bases, with 9 bases left between them. For the CDR3, the DNA is TGTGCCAGCAGTCGCCGGGGAAACACTGAAGCTTTCTTT. The encoded protein is CASSRRGNTEAFF.

The chain carries TRBV7-9 and TRBJ1-1, with no clear D. The CDR3 contains 12 residues. V lost 4 bases to trimming and J lost 4 bases, with 7 bases between them. Germline lookup yields CDR1 SEHNR and CDR2 FQNEAQ (reference sequence). Here the CDR3 reads CASSSQLTEAFF. CDR3 nucleotide sequence: TGTGCCAGCAGCTCTCAGCTCACTGAAGCTTTCTTT.

This sequence joins TRBV7-3 and TRBJ1-1; 10 bases map to TRBD1. CDR3 size: 14 residues. In germline, CDR1 is SGHTA, CDR2 FQGTGA. V lost 5 bases and J lost 4; bases outside the gene matches: 4. CDR3 in DNA: TGTGCCAGCAGCCCGCGGGACAGGGGCACTGAAGCTTTCTTT. The encoded protein is CASSPRDRGTEAFF.

The chain joins TRBV6-4 to TRBJ2-5; no clear D. Trimming took 2 bases from V and 3 from J, leaving 16 bases between them. Germline V gives CDR1 MRHNA, CDR2 SNTAGT. The CDR3 consists of 16 residues. The CDR3 nucleotides are TGTGCCAGCAGTGACGGGCTCCTCGGCGAAGAAGAGACCCAGTACTTC. This codes for CASSDGLLGEEETQYF.

V gene TRBV28 combines with J gene TRBJ2-7; D remains unclear. The CDR3 runs to 14 residues. Looked up from germline, CDR1 is MDHEN and CDR2 is SYDVKM. V lost 6 bases to trimming and J lost 1 base, with 13 bases between them. The CDR3 DNA sequence: TGTGCCAGCAGAGGGCCTTTAGTATCCTACGAGCAGTACTTC. It translates to CASRGPLVSYEQYF. The variable domain in full, completed from reference TRBV28 and TRBJ2-7, reads DVKVTQSSRYLVKRTGEKVFLECVQDMDHENMFWYRQDPGLGLRLIYFSYDVKMKEKGDIPEGYSVSREKKERFSLILESASTNQTSMYLCASRGPLVSYEQYFGPGTRLTVT.

The gene calls are TRBV19 and TRBJ1-2; D is possibly TRBD1 (6 bases). Trimming left V 3 bases short and J 4 bases short, with 24 bases between. The CDR3 sequence is 18 residues long. Germline loops: CDR1 LNHDA, CDR2 SQIVND (reference sequence). CDR3 sequence: CASSIGGRFVQSGYGYTF. As DNA, the CDR3 is TGTGCCAGTAGTATTGGGGGGCGCTTCGTGCAGAGTGGCTATGGCTACACCTTC.